One sample yielded the 8 T cell receptor beta chains listed below, sequenced in a study of CD8+CD57+ T cells in acquired aplastic anemia. Genomic DNA provided the template from which TCR beta VDJ and CDR3 profiles were obtained. TCRdb reprocessed the reads via MiXCR and lists one record per CDR3 protein. The repertoire includes approximately 160,000 distinct CDR3 sequences, around 40% of them detected once, and over 0.95% sits in the top ten. Material for sequencing was sorted CD4+, CD8+, or CD8+CD57+ T cells (not recorded which) from PBMCs. Receptors were obtained from a human donor in good health.

At least ten counts were recorded for this clonotype. The V and J genes are TRBV6-6 and TRBJ1-2; TRBD1 might be the D (5 bases). The germline gives CDR1 MNHNY, CDR2 SVGAGI (reference sequence). CDR3 size: 14 residues. V was clipped by 0 bases and J by 4 bases, with 9 bases between them. This CDR3 reads CASSYSRGAYGYTF. In nucleotides, the CDR3 is TGTGCCAGCAGTTACTCGAGAGGGGCCTATGGCTACACCTTC.

There are many counts of this clonotype. The rearrangement uses TRBV5-1 and TRBJ2-2; 9 bases fit TRBD1. V gave up 3 bases and J gave up 4 bases; unmatched junction bases: 7. This CDR3 is 16 amino acids long. The germline V gene has CDR1 SGHRS and CDR2 YFSETQ. In DNA, the CDR3 is TGCGCCAGCAGCTGGACCCCACAGGGGGCCACCGGGGAGCTGTTTTTT. Translating it yields CASSWTPQGATGELFF.

The genes are TRBV10-3 and TRBJ1-2; the match to TRBD1 covers 9 bases. This CDR3 spans 11 amino acids. Trimming at V came to 6 bases and at J to 12 bases, leaving 5 bases not matched to a gene. Germline V lookup: CDR1 ENHRY, CDR2 SYGVKD. The CDR3 sequence: CAISGTGNHTF. CDR3 sequence (DNA): TGTGCCATCAGCGGGACAGGGAACCACACCTTC.

There are many counts of this clonotype. V and J are TRBV7-2 and TRBJ2-5; 7 bases align to TRBD2. Germline trimming cut 3 bases from V and 2 bases from J; bases unmatched to any gene: 3. From germline, CDR1 is SGHTA and CDR2 FQGNSA. The CDR3 has 14 amino acids. The CDR3 reads CASSFSAGQETQYF. CDR3 bases: TGTGCCAGCAGCTTCTCAGCGGGGCAAGAGACCCAGTACTTC.

This chain uses TRBV25-1 with TRBJ1-6; D is undetermined. With 6 bases removed from V and 8 bases from J, the gap between germline ends came to 11 bases. CDR1 is MGHDK, CDR2 SYGVNS, per germline. There are 13 residues in the CDR3. The CDR3 sequence: CASSPWGDSPLHF. The CDR3 bases are TGTGCCAGCAGCCCCTGGGGTGATTCACCCCTCCACTTT.

This clonotype was observed at least ten times. The chain couples TRBV3-1 to TRBJ1-4; TRBD1 matches at 7 bases. Per germline, CDR1 LGHDT and CDR2 YNNKEL (reference sequence). After removal of 1 base from V and 5 bases from J, the junction contained 4 bases not matched to a gene. CDR3 length: 15 residues. The CDR3 region has the DNA TGTGCCAGCAGCCAAGGTCAGGGGGTAAATGAAAAACTGTTTTTT. This gives the protein CASSQGQGVNEKLFF.

This clonotype was detected a few times. The J gene is TRBJ2-1, the V gene TRBV11-1; weak D call: TRBD2 (6 bases). V was clipped by 4 bases and J by 8 bases, with 18 bases between them. The CDR3 runs to 15 residues. Per germline, CDR1 SGHAT and CDR2 FQDESV (reference sequence). CDR3 protein: CASSSRDLPVHEQFF. The CDR3 DNA reads TGTGCCAGCAGCTCCCGGGACTTACCCGTCCATGAGCAGTTCTTC.

This rearrangement joins TRBV19 to TRBJ2-1; D not certain. CDR1 is LNHDA, CDR2 SQIVND, per germline (reference sequence). The CDR3 sequence is 14 residues long. V was pared by 2 bases and J by 6 bases, with 11 bases between. The CDR3 DNA reads TGTGCCAGTAGTATATCACTCGTCGGCAATGAGCAGTTCTTC. Translation gives CASSISLVGNEQFF.